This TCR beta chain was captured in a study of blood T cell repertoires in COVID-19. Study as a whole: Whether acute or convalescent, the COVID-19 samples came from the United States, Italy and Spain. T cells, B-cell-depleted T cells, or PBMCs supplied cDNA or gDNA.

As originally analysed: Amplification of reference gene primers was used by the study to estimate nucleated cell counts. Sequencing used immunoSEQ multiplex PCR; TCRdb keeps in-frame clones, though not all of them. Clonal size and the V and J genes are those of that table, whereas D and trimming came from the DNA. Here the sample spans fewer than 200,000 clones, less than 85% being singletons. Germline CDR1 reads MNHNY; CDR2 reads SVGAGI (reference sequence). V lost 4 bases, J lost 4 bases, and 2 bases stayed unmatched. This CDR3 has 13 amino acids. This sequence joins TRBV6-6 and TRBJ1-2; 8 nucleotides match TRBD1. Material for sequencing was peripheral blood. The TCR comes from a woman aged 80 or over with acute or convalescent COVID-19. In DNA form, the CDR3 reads TGTGCCAGCAGTTCAGACAGGGGCTATGGCTACACCTTC. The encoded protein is CASSSDRGYGYTF.